A selection of T cell receptor beta chains follows, all from one sample in a study of T cells in Graves' hyperthyroidism and ophthalmopathy. Via MiXCR, TCRdb re-called the multiplex PCR reads, giving one row per CDR3 protein. This sample has about 360,000 distinct CDR3 sequences, with roughly 13% found just once. The sample taken for sequencing was blood. These receptor sequences come from a woman aged 18-29 years with Graves' hyperthyroidism. Both conserved end residues are part of each CDR3. The D gene is left open where the match is weak. Expanded clones are given a class, and other clones once, few, many or no size at all.

many,TRBD1,TRBV11-3,TRBJ2-1,CASSSGQGGDEQFF,TGTGCCAGCAGCTCTGGACAGGGTGGGGATGAGCAGTTCTTC
many,TRBD1,TRBV18,TRBJ1-6,CASSPGQRYNSPLHF,TGTGCCAGCTCACCGGGACAGCGTTATAATTCACCCCTCCACTTT
NA,NA,TRBV14,TRBJ1-6,CASSRGWTRDNSPLHF,TGTGCCAGCAGCCGAGGTTGGACAAGGGATAATTCACCCCTCCACTTT
many,NA,TRBV27,TRBJ2-1,CASSFVGGTSEQFF,TGTGCCAGCAGTTTCGTCGGGGGCACCAGTGAGCAGTTCTTC
NA,TRBD1,TRBV6-2/TRBV6-3,TRBJ2-2,CASIKIRGQTGELFF,TGTGCCAGCATCAAAATCAGGGGGCAAACCGGGGAGCTGTTTTTT
NA,NA,TRBV5-5,TRBJ2-2,CASSSKGTLRLFF,TGCGCCAGCAGCTCCAAAGGGACTTTGCGGCTGTTTTTT
few,TRBD1,TRBV5-1,TRBJ1-1,CASAFIPRQGGTEAFF,TGCGCCAGCGCCTTTATCCCTCGACAGGGCGGAACTGAAGCTTTCTTT
few,NA,TRBV27,TRBJ2-3,CASSWVHTGTQYF,TGTGCCAGCAGCTGGGTGCACACAGGTACGCAGTATTTT
many,NA,TRBV7-9,TRBJ2-5,CASSTPSGAGETQYF,TGTGCCAGCTCAACCCCCTCGGGGGCGGGTGAGACCCAGTACTTC
many,NA,TRBV28,TRBJ1-1,CASSFGRRIMNTEAFF,TGTGCCAGCAGTTTCGGCAGGCGGATTATGAACACTGAAGCTTTCTTT
few,NA,TRBV2,TRBJ1-4,CASSGAQAHEKLFF,TGTGCCAGCAGTGGAGCCCAGGCTCATGAAAAACTGTTTTTT
few,NA,TRBV4-3,TRBJ1-1,CASSRGGSSGVDTEAFF,TGCGCCAGCAGCCGCGGGGGATCGTCGGGGGTCGACACTGAAGCTTTCTTT
many,TRBD1,TRBV20-1,TRBJ1-1,CSAKQGGTEAFF,TGCAGTGCCAAACAGGGGGGCACTGAAGCTTTCTTT
many,TRBD2,TRBV20-1,TRBJ2-3,CSASASGRADTQYF,TGCAGTGCTAGTGCTAGCGGGAGGGCAGATACGCAGTATTTT
many,NA,TRBV11-2,TRBJ2-5,CASSSDSRETQYF,TGTGCCAGCAGCTCGGACAGCAGGGAGACCCAGTACTTC
many,TRBD1,TRBV18,TRBJ1-2,CASSPLRDSQNYGYTF,TGTGCCAGCTCACCCTTACGGGACAGCCAGAACTATGGCTACACCTTC
many,TRBD1,TRBV20-1,TRBJ1-2,CRGGGQGNYGYTF,TGCAGAGGGGGTGGACAGGGAAACTATGGCTACACCTTC
many,NA,TRBV4-1,TRBJ1-1,CASSQDRREGNPTEAFF,TGCGCCAGCAGCCAAGACAGGAGGGAGGGGAACCCGACTGAAGCTTTCTTT
few,NA,TRBV6-1,TRBJ2-7,CASSAMEGGSPSEQYF,TGTGCCAGCAGTGCCATGGAGGGTGGGAGTCCCAGCGAGCAGTACTTC
many,TRBD1,TRBV3-1,TRBJ1-1,CASSLSTGQNTEAFF,TGTGCCAGCAGCCTTTCGACAGGGCAAAACACTGAAGCTTTCTTT
many,TRBD1,TRBV29-1,TRBJ2-3,CSVVGTGGPTDTQYF,TGCAGCGTTGTCGGGACAGGGGGTCCCACAGATACGCAGTATTTT
many,TRBD1,TRBV12-3/TRBV12-4,TRBJ2-7,CASSGWGQYEQYF,TGTGCCAGCAGTGGTTGGGGACAGTACGAGCAGTACTTC
many,NA,TRBV5-4,TRBJ2-5,CASSDRQTYQETQYF,TGTGCCAGCAGCGACCGCCAAACGTACCAAGAGACCCAGTACTTC
many,TRBD1,TRBV12-3/TRBV12-4,TRBJ1-1,CASSQTGASRNEAFF,TGTGCCAGCAGTCAGACAGGGGCCTCACGGAATGAAGCTTTCTTT
many,NA,TRBV28,TRBJ1-1,CASGNPRDTEAFF,TGTGCCAGCGGGAACCCCAGGGACACTGAAGCTTTCTTT
many,NA,TRBV13,TRBJ2-1,CASSLVPNEQFF,TGTGCCAGCAGCTTAGTCCCCAATGAGCAGTTCTTC
many,NA,TRBV11-2,TRBJ1-3,CASTQGTDFSGNTIYF,TGTGCCAGCACTCAGGGTACGGACTTCTCTGGAAACACCATATATTTT
NA,TRBD1,TRBV7-2,TRBJ1-2,CASSNGQGQSYTF,TGTGCCAGCAGCAACGGACAGGGACAGAGCTACACCTTC
NA,TRBD1,TRBV6-1,TRBJ1-4,CASQIRTGGEKLFF,TGTGCCAGCCAGATAAGGACAGGGGGTGAAAAACTGTTTTTT
many,NA,TRBV6-1,TRBJ1-1,CASRRGFNTEAFF,TGTGCCAGCAGGAGGGGGTTCAACACTGAAGCTTTCTTT
many,NA,TRBV7-3,TRBJ2-7,CASSLGGGIPYEQYF,TGTGCCAGCAGCTTGGGGGGCGGGATACCCTACGAGCAGTACTTC
many,NA,TRBV12-3/TRBV12-4,TRBJ2-1,CASSFGGAYNEQFF,TGTGCCAGCAGTTTTGGGGGAGCCTACAATGAGCAGTTCTTC
many,NA,TRBV30,TRBJ2-3,CAWSTLAGGADTQYF,TGTGCCTGGAGTACACTAGCTGGTGGGGCAGATACGCAGTATTTT
many,NA,TRBV7-2,TRBJ2-1,CASRGGPNPYNEQFF,TGTGCCAGCAGGGGGGGGCCTAATCCCTACAATGAGCAGTTCTTC
few,NA,TRBV9,TRBJ1-3,CASSVLPDRSSGNTIYF,TGTGCCAGCAGCGTACTACCTGACAGAAGCTCTGGAAACACCATATATTTT
NA,NA,TRBV14,TRBJ2-3,CASSQDFGTALTDTQYF,TGTGCCAGCAGCCAAGATTTTGGGACGGCGCTCACAGATACGCAGTATTTT